The present T cell receptor beta chain was sequenced within a study of monozygotic twins with inflammatory bowel disease. After re-calling the 5' RACE reads, TCRdb lists one entry per CDR3 protein, DNA absent. This sample's clone table lists about 440,000 distinct CDR3 sequences. Material: blood. This TCR was sampled from a human donor with ulcerative colitis or Crohn's disease, or a healthy co-twin of an affected twin (not recorded which).

CDR3 in amino acids: CASSSNTGMNTEAFF. The rearrangement links TRBV5-1 to TRBJ1-1; TCRdb proposes TRBD1, but this gene call is untestable without DNA. Germline lookup yields CDR1 SGHRS and CDR2 YFSETQ. This CDR3 contains 15 residues.